Listed below are T cell receptor beta chains from one sample, sequenced in a study of early T cells in non-severe SARS-CoV-2 infection. TCRdb itself ran the 5' RACE reads through MiXCR, one entry per CDR3 protein. The sample records approximately 69,000 distinct CDR3 sequences, roughly 10% being singletons. The sequenced sample was whole blood. These receptors originate from an adult who was a healthcare worker with PCR-confirmed SARS-CoV-2 infection or an uninfected control (not recorded which). Both conserved end residues are part of each CDR3. The order of the fields is CDR3 protein, CDR3 DNA, J gene, V gene, clone size, D gene. A D gene is named only where the DNA matches it firmly. Where a row states a size, it is once, few, many or the class of an expanded clone; other rows omit it.

cdr3_aa: CACPLTNSPGEQYF; cdr3_nt: TGTGCCTGCCCCTTGACGAATTCACCGGGGGAGCAGTACTTC; j_call: TRBJ2-7; v_call: TRBV30; clone_size: .; d_call: .
cdr3_aa: CASRSSGRSSLEYNEQFF; cdr3_nt: TGTGCCAGCAGAAGTAGCGGGAGATCCTCTCTTGAGTACAATGAGCAGTTCTTC; j_call: TRBJ2-1; v_call: TRBV6-2/TRBV6-3; clone_size: few; d_call: TRBD2
cdr3_aa: CASSLDRFEQYF; cdr3_nt: TGCGCCAGCAGCTTGGATCGCTTCGAGCAGTACTTC; j_call: TRBJ2-7; v_call: TRBV5-1; clone_size: many; d_call: .
cdr3_aa: CASSEDRRPNEKLFF; cdr3_nt: TGTGCCAGCAGCGAGGACAGGAGGCCTAATGAAAAACTGTTTTTT; j_call: TRBJ1-4; v_call: TRBV7-9; clone_size: few; d_call: TRBD1
cdr3_aa: CATGQSSYEQYF; cdr3_nt: TGTGCTACGGGGCAAAGCTCCTACGAGCAGTACTTC; j_call: TRBJ2-7; v_call: TRBV10-3; clone_size: many; d_call: .
cdr3_aa: CASSLAGAGYNEQFF; cdr3_nt: TGTGCCAGTAGTTTAGCGGGGGCGGGATACAATGAGCAGTTCTTC; j_call: TRBJ2-1; v_call: TRBV19; clone_size: .; d_call: TRBD2
cdr3_aa: CASSRTPGQIVETQYF; cdr3_nt: TGTGCCAGCAGCCGGACTCCGGGACAAATCGTGGAGACCCAGTACTTC; j_call: TRBJ2-5; v_call: TRBV6-6; clone_size: many; d_call: .
cdr3_aa: CASSLRRGYGYTF; cdr3_nt: TGTGCCAGCAGCTTAAGGCGGGGGTATGGCTACACCTTC; j_call: TRBJ1-2; v_call: TRBV7-2; clone_size: .; d_call: .
cdr3_aa: CASSLVGATGEKLFF; cdr3_nt: TGTGCCAGCAGTTTAGTTGGAGCGACGGGTGAAAAACTGTTTTTT; j_call: TRBJ1-4; v_call: TRBV6-6; clone_size: few; d_call: .
cdr3_aa: CASSSGQNNQPQHF; cdr3_nt: TGCGCCAGCAGCTCGGGACAGAATAATCAGCCCCAGCATTTT; j_call: TRBJ1-5; v_call: TRBV5-1; clone_size: few; d_call: TRBD1
cdr3_aa: CSARDKGQGFTEAFF; cdr3_nt: TGCAGTGCTAGAGATAAGGGACAGGGTTTCACTGAAGCTTTCTTT; j_call: TRBJ1-1; v_call: TRBV20-1; clone_size: many; d_call: TRBD1
cdr3_aa: CASSPQLSEQFF; cdr3_nt: TGTGCCAGCAGTCCACAGCTGTCCGAGCAGTTCTTC; j_call: TRBJ2-1; v_call: TRBV12-3/TRBV12-4; clone_size: many; d_call: .
cdr3_aa: CSVEDPRANYGYTF; cdr3_nt: TGCAGCGTTGAAGATCCCAGGGCGAACTATGGCTACACCTTC; j_call: TRBJ1-2; v_call: TRBV29-1; clone_size: .; d_call: .
cdr3_aa: CASSPPDGAYEQYF; cdr3_nt: TGTGCCAGCAGCCCCCCAGACGGGGCCTACGAGCAGTACTTC; j_call: TRBJ2-7; v_call: TRBV7-9; clone_size: few; d_call: .
cdr3_aa: CASRLETRGTRAENTEAFF; cdr3_nt: TGTGCAAGTCGCTTGGAGACACGGGGGACGAGGGCGGAGAACACTGAAGCTTTCTTT; j_call: TRBJ1-1; v_call: TRBV12-2; clone_size: many; d_call: .
cdr3_aa: CASSFQNHNSGNTIYF; cdr3_nt: TGTGCCAGCAGCTTCCAAAACCATAACTCTGGAAACACCATATATTTT; j_call: TRBJ1-3; v_call: TRBV7-6; clone_size: many; d_call: .
cdr3_aa: CASSMDRAGNTIYF; cdr3_nt: TGTGCCAGCAGCATGGACAGGGCTGGAAACACCATATATTTT; j_call: TRBJ1-3; v_call: TRBV6-6; clone_size: once; d_call: TRBD1
cdr3_aa: CASVDSNQETQYF; cdr3_nt: TGCGCCAGCGTAGACAGTAATCAAGAGACCCAGTACTTC; j_call: TRBJ2-5; v_call: TRBV5-1; clone_size: many; d_call: .
cdr3_aa: CSAELASNEQFF; cdr3_nt: TGCAGTGCAGAGCTAGCTTCCAATGAGCAGTTCTTC; j_call: TRBJ2-1; v_call: TRBV20-1; clone_size: many; d_call: .
cdr3_aa: CASSLGTSRRETQYF; cdr3_nt: TGTGCCAGCAGCTTAGGGACTAGTCGCAGAGAGACCCAGTACTTC; j_call: TRBJ2-5; v_call: TRBV7-8; clone_size: few; d_call: TRBD2
cdr3_aa: CSARTPGAPSTDTQYF; cdr3_nt: TGCAGTGCTAGAACGCCAGGCGCACCTAGCACAGATACGCAGTATTTT; j_call: TRBJ2-3; v_call: TRBV20-1; clone_size: .; d_call: .
cdr3_aa: CASSSGQGAGTEAFF; cdr3_nt: TGTGCCAGCAGCTCAGGACAGGGGGCGGGCACTGAAGCTTTCTTT; j_call: TRBJ1-1; v_call: TRBV7-2; clone_size: many; d_call: TRBD1
cdr3_aa: CASSPNRQGGEPLHF; cdr3_nt: TGTGCCAGCTCACCAAACCGACAGGGGGGCGAACCCCTCCACTTT; j_call: TRBJ1-6; v_call: TRBV18; clone_size: few; d_call: TRBD1
cdr3_aa: CASSASGSGYEQYF; cdr3_nt: TGTGCCAGCAGCGCGAGCGGGAGTGGATACGAGCAGTACTTC; j_call: TRBJ2-7; v_call: TRBV7-2; clone_size: .; d_call: TRBD2
cdr3_aa: CSIRLAGTTDTQYF; cdr3_nt: TGCAGCATCCGACTAGCGGGAACAACAGATACGCAGTATTTT; j_call: TRBJ2-3; v_call: TRBV29-1; clone_size: .; d_call: TRBD2
cdr3_aa: CASTGTSGGASEQFF; cdr3_nt: TGTGCCAGCACTGGGACTAGCGGGGGGGCCAGTGAGCAGTTCTTC; j_call: TRBJ2-1; v_call: TRBV6-1; clone_size: many; d_call: TRBD2
cdr3_aa: CASSPPSDGYTF; cdr3_nt: TGTGCCAGCAGTCCGCCCAGTGATGGCTACACCTTC; j_call: TRBJ1-2; v_call: TRBV12-3/TRBV12-4; clone_size: few; d_call: .
cdr3_aa: CASSITGSNTGELFF; cdr3_nt: TGTGCCAGTAGTATAACTGGATCCAACACCGGGGAGCTGTTTTTT; j_call: TRBJ2-2; v_call: TRBV19; clone_size: few; d_call: .
cdr3_aa: CASSPLRAEAFF; cdr3_nt: TGTGCCAGCAGCCCCCTCCGAGCTGAAGCTTTCTTT; j_call: TRBJ1-1; v_call: TRBV7-9; clone_size: many; d_call: .
cdr3_aa: CASSFSGQGTRVTEAFF; cdr3_nt: TGTGCCAGCAGTTTCTCGGGACAGGGCACGCGGGTGACTGAAGCTTTCTTT; j_call: TRBJ1-1; v_call: TRBV12-3/TRBV12-4; clone_size: few; d_call: TRBD1
cdr3_aa: CASSVREDTQYF; cdr3_nt: TGCGCCAGCAGTGTGAGGGAAGATACGCAGTATTTT; j_call: TRBJ2-3; v_call: TRBV10-2; clone_size: .; d_call: .
cdr3_aa: CSARDPLAGDYTDTQYF; cdr3_nt: TGCAGTGCTAGAGACCCCTTAGCGGGGGACTACACAGATACGCAGTATTTT; j_call: TRBJ2-3; v_call: TRBV20-1; clone_size: .; d_call: TRBD2
cdr3_aa: CATSRDVGGMTSGANVLTF; cdr3_nt: TGTGCCACCAGCAGAGATGTGGGAGGGATGACCTCTGGGGCCAACGTCCTGACTTTC; j_call: TRBJ2-6; v_call: TRBV15; clone_size: .; d_call: TRBD2
cdr3_aa: CASSFLAGGDNEQFF; cdr3_nt: TGTGCCAGCAGTTTTCTAGCGGGGGGTGACAATGAGCAGTTCTTC; j_call: TRBJ2-1; v_call: TRBV2; clone_size: many; d_call: TRBD2
cdr3_aa: CASSSSDYGYTF; cdr3_nt: TGTGCCAGCAGCTCCTCTGACTATGGCTACACCTTC; j_call: TRBJ1-2; v_call: TRBV5-6; clone_size: medium-sized; d_call: .